The 27 T cell receptor beta chains below come from one sample, sequenced in a study of PD-1 blockade in classical Hodgkin lymphoma (dated by TCRdb to 2020 to 2022). In the paper's terms, the time point label means: cycle 2 day 1 (C2D1) of nivolumab. Relapse after autologous stem cell transplantation had occurred in all trial patients, and cohorts A, B and C were distinguished by prior brentuximab vedotin exposure. Library method: the immunoSEQ multiplex PCR assay. TCRdb provides this immuneACCESS table in a form limited to in-frame rearrangements. Some clones are lacking; in checked studies, under half of them reflect an unresolved V gene, and why the rest are absent is not known. The sample records 29,000 or so clones, 55% to 75% of which are singletons. The top ten clonotypes cover approximately 14% of the sample. This material consisted of peripheral blood mononuclear cells (PBMCs), taken before the second cycle of nivolumab. These TCRs come from a human donor with classical Hodgkin lymphoma.

The sample holds a few counts of this clone. The rearrangement links TRBV6-5 to TRBJ2-3; D is unresolved. CDR3 length: 15 amino acids. V was clipped by 0 bases and J by 2 bases, with 9 bases between them. The germline V gene encodes CDR1 MNHEY and CDR2 SVGAGI. In DNA form, the CDR3 reads TGTGCCAGCAGTTACTCGATCCACCTCACAGATACGCAGTATTTT. Translated: CASSYSIHLTDTQYF.

V is TRBV5-6 and J is TRBJ1-2, with a weak D call TRBD1 (6 bases). This CDR3 contains 15 residues. Trimming pared 4 bases from V and 7 bases from J, leaving 20 bases between. Germline lookup yields CDR1 SGHDT and CDR2 YYEEEE. The CDR3 sequence: CASSQGHPDPSGYTF. DNA of the CDR3: TGTGCCAGCAGCCAGGGACATCCCGATCCATCTGGCTACACCTTC.

This clone was counted a few times. This chain uses TRBV29-1 with TRBJ1-2; D unresolved. Trimming took off 7 bases at V and 4 bases at J, with 16 bases between the two ends. Germline assignment: CDR1 SQVTM and CDR2 ANQGSEA. This CDR3 comprises 13 residues. DNA for the CDR3: TGCAGCGCGAGGGTGGGGAGCAGCTATGGCTACACCTTC. The encoded protein is CSARVGSSYGYTF. The full variable domain, with the rest looked up from reference TRBV29-1 and TRBJ1-2, is SAVISQKPSRDICQRGTSLTIQCQVDSQVTMMFWYRQQPGQSLTLIATANQGSEATYESGFVIDKFPISRPNLTFSTLTVSNMSPEDSSIYLCSARVGSSYGYTFGSGTRLTVV.

The rearrangement uses TRBV6-5 and TRBJ2-1; 7 positions agree with TRBD1. The CDR3 loop spans 15 amino acids. Unmatched junction bases numbered 8, after V lost 6 bases and J lost 3 bases. Germline V CDR1 and CDR2: MNHEY, SVGAGI. The CDR3, as DNA: TGTGCCAGCAGGATACAGGGGAACGTCTACAATGAGCAGTTCTTC. It yields the protein CASRIQGNVYNEQFF.

The V and J genes are TRBV4-1 and TRBJ2-2; 8 bases fit TRBD2. With 2 bases clipped from V and 4 bases from J, the junction kept 9 bases outside the gene matches. The CDR3 is made up of 17 amino acids. Looked up from germline, CDR1 is MGHRA and CDR2 is YSYEKL. The CDR3 reads CASSQTRERGSTGELFF. Written as DNA, the CDR3 is TGCGCCAGCAGCCAAACAAGGGAGCGGGGGAGCACCGGGGAGCTGTTTTTT.

This sequence joins TRBV6-1 and TRBJ1-2; D gene ambiguous. This CDR3 is built from 14 residues. Per germline, CDR1 MNHNS and CDR2 SASEGT. The ends were cut back, 2 bases at V and 8 bases at J, with 15 bases in the middle. The CDR3 spells CASSEKRPLPGYTF. CDR3 nucleotides: TGTGCCAGCAGTGAAAAGAGACCCTTACCGGGCTACACCTTC.

The V call is TRBV12-5, the J call TRBJ1-1; D unresolved. Trimming shortened V by 5 bases and J by 11 bases, and 15 bases separated the two germline ends. CDR3 size: 12 residues. CDR1 and CDR2 (germline): LGHNT, FRNRAP. CDR3 amino acids: CASGQFLTRAFF. The CDR3 nucleotides read TGTGCTAGTGGTCAATTTCTCACCCGGGCTTTCTTT.

The chain uses TRBV29-1 and TRBJ1-2; a weak D match, TRBD1 (6 bases). Germline CDR1 SQVTM, CDR2 ANQGSEA. This CDR3 contains 13 residues. Between the trimmed V and J ends, which lost 2 bases and 4 bases, there was a span of 11 bases. CDR3 residues: CSVESQGPYGYTF. Here the CDR3 DNA reads TGCAGCGTTGAATCCCAGGGGCCCTATGGCTACACCTTC.

The rearrangement links TRBV6-1 to TRBJ1-4, with D tentatively TRBD1 (6 bases). Trimming stripped 5 bases from V and 5 bases from J, with 9 bases between. CDR3 length: 13 residues. Germline assignment: CDR1 MNHNS and CDR2 SASEGT. The CDR3 DNA sequence: TGTGCCAGCAGTCGCGACAGGAATGAAAAACTGTTTTTT. Its translation: CASSRDRNEKLFF.

Note on this clone: Other DNA sequences from this sample encode an identical CDR3 as well. The chain couples TRBV10-1 to TRBJ1-5; the D is unclear. The V end was cut by 0 bases, the J end by 1 base, with 4 bases between. This CDR3 comprises 14 residues. The germline V gene has CDR1 WNHNN and CDR2 SYGVQD (reference sequence). CDR3 loop: CASSESGSNQPQHF. The CDR3 nucleotides read TGCGCCAGCAGTGAGTCGGGCAGCAATCAGCCCCAGCATTTT.

CDR3 sequence: CASSPPNRVNTGELFF. In DNA form, the CDR3 reads TGTGCCAGCTCACCACCGAACAGGGTAAACACCGGGGAGCTGTTTTTT. The chain couples TRBV18 to TRBJ2-2, with D possibly matching TRBD1 (6 bases). Trimming stripped 0 bases from V and 2 bases from J, with 10 bases between. This CDR3 comprises 16 residues. Germline V gene lookup returns CDR1 KGHSH and CDR2 LQKENI.

The chain combines TRBV5-1 with TRBJ2-3; 8 bases map to TRBD1. This CDR3 is built from 15 residues. The trim removed 4 bases at V and 6 bases at J, leaving 10 bases unmatched. The germline V gene encodes CDR1 SGHRS and CDR2 YFSETQ. Here the CDR3 DNA reads TGCGCCAGCAGCCCGGGACAGGCGGGGATGGATACGCAGTATTTT. Protein: CASSPGQAGMDTQYF.

The chain carries TRBV27 and TRBJ2-1; D possibly corresponds to TRBD2 (6 bases). Trimming took off 5 bases at V and 10 bases at J, with 18 bases between the two ends. Germline V lookup: CDR1 MNHEY, CDR2 SMNVEV (reference sequence). The CDR3 contains 14 residues. CDR3 sequence (DNA): TGTGCCAGCAGTAACACTCCGGGCGGGGACGAGCAGTTCTTC. Encoded protein: CASSNTPGGDEQFF.

As to this clone: The identical CDR3 is also encoded by other nucleotide sequences in the sample. The chain joins TRBV2 to TRBJ1-1; D gene ambiguous. Germline CDR1 and CDR2: SNHLY and FYNNEI. Between the trimmed V and J ends, which lost 5 bases and 0 bases, there was a span of 7 bases. The CDR3 contains 13 residues. The CDR3 DNA is TGTGCCAGCAGTCTACAGATGAACACTGAAGCTTTCTTT. Its translation is CASSLQMNTEAFF.

This chain uses TRBV5-4 with TRBJ1-2, with 9 positions matching TRBD1. V dropped 1 base and J dropped 8; count of bases not matched to a gene: 15. The germline V gene encodes CDR1 SGHNT and CDR2 YYREEE (reference sequence). CDR3 size: 17 residues. The DNA of the CDR3 is TGTGCCAGCAGCTTGACGGGACAGGGAATTATGGAGGAAGGCTACACCTTC. It yields the protein CASSLTGQGIMEEGYTF.

The rearrangement joins TRBV13 to TRBJ1-1, with unresolved D. With 3 bases removed from V and 3 bases from J, the gap between germline ends came to 20 bases. Germline assignment: CDR1 PRHDT and CDR2 FYEKMQ (reference sequence). The CDR3 sequence is 17 residues long. CDR3 sequence reads: CASSFTFRSPGDTEAFF. The CDR3 DNA follows: TGTGCCAGCAGCTTTACCTTTCGGTCACCCGGGGACACTGAAGCTTTCTTT.

This clone appeared once. The chain links TRBV29-1 to TRBJ2-5; D uncertain. CDR3 length: 12 residues. Germline V gene data show CDR1 as SQVTM and CDR2 as ANQGSEA. Deletions cut 3 bases from V and 5 bases from J, with 10 bases between. The CDR3 DNA reads as TGCAGCGTTGATAGGGTGGGGGAGACCCAGTACTTC. It codes for CSVDRVGETQYF.

This clone was seen a handful of times. CDR3: CASTLGQGRDEQFF. CDR3 DNA sequence: TGTGCCAGCACTCTAGGACAGGGGAGGGATGAGCAGTTCTTC. The chain combines TRBV2 with TRBJ2-1, with 9 bases lining up with TRBD1. J was trimmed by 8 bases and V by 7 bases; bases with no gene match: 9. CDR1 SNHLY and CDR2 FYNNEI come from the germline V gene. The CDR3 loop spans 14 amino acids.

As regards this clone: The identical CDR3 is also encoded by other nucleotide sequences in the sample. V gene TRBV4-3 combines with J gene TRBJ1-6, with D tentatively TRBD1 (6 bases). The germline CDR1 and CDR2 sequences are LGHNA and YSLEER. The germline V and J ends were trimmed by 1 base and 5 bases, with 9 bases remaining between them. This CDR3 has 15 residues. The CDR3 DNA reads TGCGCCAGCAGCCAAGTCAGACAGGATAATTCACCCCTCCACTTT. Protein sequence: CASSQVRQDNSPLHF.

The J gene is TRBJ2-7, the V gene TRBV6-5; TRBD2 is a possible D gene (7 bases). This CDR3 is built from 16 residues. Per the germline V gene, CDR1 is MNHEY and CDR2 is SVGAGI. V lost 0 bases, J lost 3 bases, and 15 bases lay in between. The CDR3 nucleotides are TGTGCCAGCAGTTACTCGATGGCGGGGGCTGGCTACGAGCAGTACTTC. Translated, it gives CASSYSMAGAGYEQYF.

The chain joins TRBV28 to TRBJ1-1; 8 bases map to TRBD1. CDR1 is MDHEN, CDR2 SYDVKM, per germline. J lost 2 bases, V lost 6 bases, and 5 bases had no gene match. This CDR3 is built from 14 residues. CDR3 sequence reads: CASRPDRANTEAFF. The CDR3, as DNA: TGTGCCAGCAGACCGGACAGGGCCAACACTGAAGCTTTCTTT.

This sequence joins TRBV6-5 and TRBJ1-2; D is uncertain. The V gene lost 6 bases and the J gene lost 4 bases, with 15 bases spanning the gap. Germline V gene sequence: CDR1 MNHEY, CDR2 SVGAGI. The CDR3 consists of 14 residues. This chain's CDR3 is CASSRLGVVYGYTF. CDR3 bases: TGTGCCAGCAGCAGATTGGGTGTGGTCTATGGCTACACCTTC.

This sequence joins TRBV4-1 and TRBJ2-3; 11 nucleotides align to TRBD1. CDR1 is MGHRA, CDR2 YSYEKL, per germline. The ends lost 2 bases at V and 5 bases at J; junction bases unmatched: 9. CDR3 length: 17 amino acids. In DNA form, the CDR3 reads TGCGCCAGCAGCCAACTGCTGAGGGACAGGGGGAGAGATACGCAGTATTTT. Protein sequence: CASSQLLRDRGRDTQYF.

The CDR3, as DNA: TGTGCCAGCAGTGGACCAATGGGTGCCAGCTCCTACGAGCAGTACGTC. Amino acid sequence: CASSGPMGASSYEQYV. This chain connects TRBV25-1 to TRBJ2-7; D remains unclear. The CDR3 loop spans 16 amino acids. CDR1 and CDR2 from the germline V gene are MGHDK and SYGVNS. V dropped 4 bases and J dropped 0 bases, with 16 bases sitting between them.

As to this clone: At the DNA level, this CDR3 is encoded by other sequences in the same sample as well. The chain recombines TRBV5-1 with TRBJ1-2; D remains unclear. This CDR3 region has 14 residues. V lost 0 bases to trimming and J lost 2 bases, with 8 bases between them. The V gene's germline CDR1 is SGHRS and CDR2 YFSETQ. CDR3 loop: CASSLESPNYGYTF. CDR3 in DNA: TGCGCCAGCAGCTTGGAGTCACCGAACTATGGCTACACCTTC.

The chain is built from TRBV4-1 and TRBJ1-2, with 8 nucleotides matching TRBD1. The V gene end was trimmed by 2 bases and the J gene end by 0 bases; junction bases not matched to a gene: 5. The CDR3 length is 16 residues. Germline CDR1 reads MGHRA; CDR2 reads YSYEKL. CDR3 protein: CASSQRLGQANYGYTF. Written as DNA, the CDR3 is TGCGCCAGCAGCCAAAGATTGGGACAGGCTAACTATGGCTACACCTTC.

The CDR3 region is CASSSRPGQSSTDTQYF. CDR3 in DNA: TGTGCCAGCAGCTCGAGACCGGGACAGAGTAGCACAGATACGCAGTATTTT. The genes are TRBV7-8 and TRBJ2-3; 7 bases fit TRBD1. The germline V gene encodes CDR1 SGHVS and CDR2 FQNEAQ. There are 17 residues in the CDR3. V lost 4 bases to trimming and J lost 0 bases; unmatched junction nucleotides: 10.